One sample yielded the 8 T cell receptor beta chains listed below, sequenced in a study of cytomegalovirus exposure and HLA in healthy donors. With 60 Vbeta and 13 Jbeta primers, the PCR was carried out. Measured with immunoSEQ multiplex PCR; TCRdb has only the in-frame clones, and not every one. The sample yields 150,000 to 180,000 clones, 82% seen once. Material: PBMCs. The receptors shown here come from a woman between 50 and 59 years old in good health and CMV-seropositive.

The chain combines TRBV5-1 with TRBJ1-2; D gene ambiguous. V was trimmed by 3 bases and J by 5 bases, leaving 17 bases between them. The CDR3 loop spans 15 amino acids. From germline, CDR1 is SGHRS and CDR2 YFSETQ. CDR3 nucleotides: TGCGCCAGCAGCTCGTCCGGGTCTAACTCGTATGGCTACACCTTC. It codes for CASSSSGSNSYGYTF.

The chain employs TRBV5-1 and TRBJ2-3; possible D gene TRBD2, 5 bases. Germline CDR1 SGHRS, CDR2 YFSETQ. CDR3 length: 15 residues. The V end lost 0 bases, the J end lost 1 base, and 9 bases lay between the germline ends. CDR3 nucleotide sequence: TGCGCCAGCAGCTTGGTAGGGAGCGGCACAGATACGCAGTATTTT. Translating it yields CASSLVGSGTDTQYF.

This rearrangement joins TRBV6-1 to TRBJ2-3; D not certain. V shed 4 bases and J shed 2 bases, with 4 bases lying between them. CDR3 length: 12 residues. In germline, CDR1 is MNHNS, CDR2 SASEGT. CDR3 nucleotide sequence: TGTGCCAGCAGTGCCTTCACAGATACGCAGTATTTT. It encodes CASSAFTDTQYF.

The rearrangement joins TRBV12-5 to TRBJ2-2; TRBD1 aligns across 7 bases. The CDR3 totals 15 residues. V dropped 4 bases and J dropped 4; count of bases not matched to a gene: 6. The germline CDR1 and CDR2 sequences are LGHNT and FRNRAP. The CDR3 coding sequence is TGTGCTAGTGGTTCGCCGGGACAGCCCACCGGGGAGCTGTTTTTT. The encoded protein is CASGSPGQPTGELFF.

The chain combines TRBV4-3 with TRBJ2-7, with D perhaps matching TRBD2 (7 bases). The germline CDR1 and CDR2 sequences are LGHNA and YSLEER. The ends were cut back, 4 bases at V and 5 bases at J, with 15 bases in the middle. CDR3 length equals 14 residues. This CDR3 reads CASSRGPGGHEQYF. For the CDR3, the DNA is TGCGCCAGCAGCCGCGGGCCCGGGGGGCACGAGCAGTACTTC.

This clone has only a few counts. The chain employs TRBV4-3 and TRBJ1-4; weak D call: TRBD1 (6 bases). V dropped 1 base and J dropped 2 bases, with 11 bases sitting between them. Germline V gene lookup returns CDR1 LGHNA and CDR2 YSLEER. The CDR3 contains 16 residues. CDR3 in DNA: TGCGCCAGCAGCCAAGGTGTTCAGGGGACTAATGAAAAACTGTTTTTT. This gives the protein CASSQGVQGTNEKLFF.

This chain links TRBV4-3 with TRBJ1-2; possibly TRBD1 for D (6 bases). The CDR3 spans 13 residues. Trimming pared 0 bases from V and 8 bases from J, leaving 10 bases between. The germline gives CDR1 LGHNA, CDR2 YSLEER. Written as DNA, the CDR3 is TGCGCCAGCAGCCAAGATAGCACAGGGGGCTACACCTTC. Translating gives CASSQDSTGGYTF.

This chain joins TRBV11-1 and TRBJ2-2; D is undetermined. This CDR3 region has 13 residues. V dropped 6 bases and J dropped 3 bases, with 8 bases sitting between them. The germline CDR1 and CDR2 sequences are SGHAT and FQDESV (reference sequence). The CDR3, as DNA: TGTGCCAGCAGTAAACAGTACACCGGGGAGCTGTTTTTT. Translated: CASSKQYTGELFF.